This T cell receptor beta chain was profiled in a study of blood T cells in healthy people across ages. This clonotype was recorded a few times. Sample-barcoded 5' priming and a J-beta primer mix drove a second PCR of roughly 7 to 11 cycles. Each CDR3 protein gets one entry after TCRdb re-called the 5' RACE reads with MiXCR. The sample yields some 750,000 distinct CDR3 sequences, approximately 22% seen once. The V gene end was trimmed by 0 bases and the J gene end by 7 bases; junction bases not matched to a gene: 6. Per germline, CDR1 MGHRA and CDR2 YSYEKL. The CDR3 is 16 residues long. Each individual donor underwent a draw of approximately 9.6 milliliters of peripheral blood.

The genes are TRBV4-1 and TRBJ1-4; 9 nucleotides agree with TRBD1. The source of this sequence is a man aged 65 to 79 in good health. Sequences were obtained from blood. The CDR3 DNA follows: TGCGCCAGCAGCCAAGATCGGGACAGGGCTCGTGAAAAACTGTTTTTT. Its protein product is CASSQDRDRAREKLFF.